A selection of T cell receptor beta chains follows, all from one sample in a study of PD-L1 blockade in urothelial cancer. The protocol was immunoSEQ multiplex PCR, while the TCRdb copy is restricted to in-frame clones and leaves out a portion. Of 45,000 to 50,000 clones in the sample, 82% were seen once. Sequenced here: PBMCs, sampled around atezolizumab (anti-PD-L1) treatment. These receptors originate from a man in his fifties or sixties with urothelial cancer. Each CDR3 is given with its conserved first and last residue. A D gene is named only where the DNA matches it firmly. Size tells how often a clone was seen (once, few, many) or the class of an expanded clone, and some rows leave it out.

>TRBD1|TRBV19|TRBJ1-2|13|-
TGTGCCAGTAGGCACCAGGGGGCTAATGGCTACACCTTC
CASRHQGANGYTF
>TRBD2|TRBV11-2|TRBJ2-1|15|-
TGTGCCAGCAGCTTAAAGCCTAGCGGCTACAATGAGCAGTTCTTC
CASSLKPSGYNEQFF
>-|TRBV9|TRBJ1-2|13|-
TGTGCCAGCAGCGTAGATGAGTTCTATGGCTACACCTTC
CASSVDEFYGYTF
>TRBD1|TRBV18|TRBJ2-2|15|-
TGTGCCAGCTCGCCGGGACAGGGGAACACCGGGGAGCTGTTTTTT
CASSPGQGNTGELFF
>TRBD1|TRBV19|TRBJ1-2|15|once
TGTGCCAGAGGAGGACAGGGCCATTGTCTCTATGGCTACACCTTC
CARGGQGHCLYGYTF
>-|TRBV2|TRBJ2-2|14|few
TGTGCCAGCACTCCGGACAGGAACACCGGGGAGCTGTTTTTT
CASTPDRNTGELFF
>-|TRBV15|TRBJ1-5|15|-
TGTGCCACCAGTACCCGGCGGATTAGCAATCAGCCCCAGCATTTT
CATSTRRISNQPQHF
>-|TRBV7-9|TRBJ2-7|14|-
TGTGCCAGCAGCTTAGTCGTCAGATCCTACGAGCAGTACTTC
CASSLVVRSYEQYF
>TRBD1|TRBV10-1|TRBJ1-6|14|-
TGCGCCAGCAGTGAGACAGGGGATCATTCACCCCTCCACTTT
CASSETGDHSPLHF
>-|TRBV7-3|TRBJ2-3|13|-
TGTGCCAGCAGCGAAATGCCTGCGGGATCGCAGTATTTT
CASSEMPAGSQYF
>TRBD2|TRBV28|TRBJ2-1|15|-
TGTGCCAGCAACAATCAGCGGGGGGGCCTGGATGAGCAGTTCTTC
CASNNQRGGLDEQFF
>TRBD1|TRBV6-5|TRBJ1-2|14|-
TGTGCCGTCAAAGAAGACAGGGGGCACAGGGGCTACACCTTC
CAVKEDRGHRGYTF
>-|TRBV5-6|TRBJ2-3|12|few
TGTGCCAGCAGCCCGGGACAAGCCCCGCGGAATTTT
CASSPGQAPRNF
>-|TRBV11-2|TRBJ2-4|13|-
TGTGCCAGCAGCTTAGGAGCGGTAAACATTCAGTACTTC
CASSLGAVNIQYF
>TRBD1|TRBV6-4|TRBJ1-2|16|-
TGTGCCAGCAGTCGGACGGGACAGGGAGGCAACTATGGCTACACCTTC
CASSRTGQGGNYGYTF
>TRBD1|TRBV18|TRBJ2-5|15|-
TGTGCCAGCTCACCAATGAGGACAGGGCAAGAGACCCAGTACTTC
CASSPMRTGQETQYF
>TRBD2|TRBV18|TRBJ2-5|16|-
TGTGCCAGCCGGGGACTAGCGGGAGACCATCAAGAGACCCAGTACTTC
CASRGLAGDHQETQYF
>TRBD2|TRBV4-2|TRBJ2-3|18|once
TGTGCCAGCAGCCAAGAGGAAGTGGCTAGCGGGAGGTCAGATACGCAGTATTTT
CASSQEEVASGRSDTQYF
>TRBD1|TRBV6-1|TRBJ2-7|15|-
TGTGCCAGCAGTGAAATAGCAGGGGGATTCTACGAGCAGTACTTC
CASSEIAGGFYEQYF
>-|TRBV18|TRBJ1-1|13|-
TGTGCCAGTAAAAGGGAGGGAGGCACTGAAGCTTTCTTT
CASKREGGTEAFF
>TRBD1|TRBV5-1|TRBJ1-4|15|-
TGCGCCAGCAGCTTGGGTGCAGGGGGAAATGAAAAACTGTTTTTT
CASSLGAGGNEKLFF
>TRBD1|TRBV30|TRBJ1-5|13|-
TGTGCCTGGGGACAGGGTTCAAAACAGCCCCAGCATTTT
CAWGQGSKQPQHF
>TRBD1|TRBV6-1|TRBJ1-2|16|few
TGTGCCAGCAGTGGAGGACAGGGGACGGGTTCAGGGGGCTACACCTTC
CASSGGQGTGSGGYTF
>-|TRBV19|TRBJ1-3|16|once
TGTGCCACCGCGCTTATTAGCCCCACGGGGGGAAACACCATATATTTT
CATALISPTGGNTIYF
>-|TRBV5-1|TRBJ1-1|13|-
TGCGCCAGCACACGATCCGGGGACACTGAAGCTTTCTTT
CASTRSGDTEAFF
>-|TRBV5-8|TRBJ1-2|11|-
TGTGCCAGCAACCTAGGGGGTGGCTACACCTTC
CASNLGGGYTF
>-|TRBV11-3|TRBJ2-2|14|-
TGTGCCAGCAGCTCCCAATCGAACACCGGGGAGCTGTTTTTT
CASSSQSNTGELFF
>-|TRBV6-5|TRBJ2-2|15|-
TGTGCCAGCAGTTACTCTAGGAGGTGGCCCGGGGAGCTGTTTTTT
CASSYSRRWPGELFF
>TRBD1|TRBV9|TRBJ2-3|14|-
TGTGCCAGCAGCGTAGGAGGGGGCCCAGATACGCAGTATTTT
CASSVGGGPDTQYF
>TRBD1|TRBV19|TRBJ1-2|13|-
TGTGCCAGTAGTTTCAGGGGGGACTATGGCTACACCTTC
CASSFRGDYGYTF
>-|TRBV4-2|TRBJ1-3|17|-
TGTGCCAGCAGCCAAGGGGGCAGGGTTCCCTCTGGAAACACCATATATTTT
CASSQGGRVPSGNTIYF
>-|TRBV5-5|TRBJ1-5|15|-
TGTGCCAGCAGCTCAGAAGGCTCCATAGCCCAGCCCCAGCATTTT
CASSSEGSIAQPQHF
>-|TRBV30|TRBJ1-1|11|few
TGTGCCTGGAGAACAGGGATTCTGTCTTTCTTT
CAWRTGILSFF
>-|TRBV6-6|TRBJ2-6|13|-
TGTGCCAGCAGCCCCCCCGGGTCCAACGTCCTGACTTTC
CASSPPGSNVLTF
>TRBD1|TRBV19|TRBJ1-2|14|-
TGTGCCAGTAGTCCTGGGACAGGGAACGGCGGCTACACCTTC
CASSPGTGNGGYTF
>TRBD2|TRBV5-6|TRBJ2-5|15|-
TGTGCCAGCAGCTTCGGTAGCGGGAGTGGGGAGACCCAGTACTTC
CASSFGSGSGETQYF
>TRBD1|TRBV10-3|TRBJ1-1|17|-
TGTGCCATCAAGTCGGCGACAGGGGGCGCGGGGAACACTGAAGCTTTCTTT
CAIKSATGGAGNTEAFF
>-|TRBV19|TRBJ2-2|14|-
TGTGCCAGTAATTGGGGCGGGGCGAGCGGGGAGCTGTTTTTT
CASNWGGASGELFF
>-|TRBV6-5|TRBJ2-1|12|-
TGTGCCAGCAGGAGGAGCGGGAATGAGCAGTTCTTC
CASRRSGNEQFF
>-|TRBV2|TRBJ1-4|14|-
TGTGCCAGCAGAGACAGAACAACTAATGAAAAACTGTTTTTT
CASRDRTTNEKLFF
>TRBD2|TRBV28|TRBJ2-5|13|-
TGTGCCAGCAGGGCGGGGGTACAAGAGACCCAGTACTTC
CASRAGVQETQYF
>-|TRBV6-5|TRBJ1-5|13|-
TGTGCCAGCAGTTACACGGTGCGTCAGCCCCAGCATTTT
CASSYTVRQPQHF
>-|TRBV30|TRBJ1-3|13|few
TGTGCCTGGAGTGTTAGGGGTGGAAACACCATATATTTT
CAWSVRGGNTIYF
>-|TRBV6-5|TRBJ1-4|15|-
TGTGCCAGCAGACCGTCACAGGGACCCAATGAAAAACTGTTTTTT
CASRPSQGPNEKLFF
>-|TRBV7-3|TRBJ2-1|15|few
TGTGCCAGCAGCGCAGGGGCCGCCGCGAGCGGAGAGCAGTTCTTC
CASSAGAAASGEQFF
>TRBD2|TRBV4-2|TRBJ2-2|16|once
TGTGCCAGCAGCCAGGAAGCGGGGGTAAACACCGGGGAGCTGTTTTTT
CASSQEAGVNTGELFF
>TRBD1|TRBV5-1|TRBJ2-2|16|-
TGCGCCAGCAGCACCTACGACAGGGTGGTTTCCGGGGAGCTGTTTTTT
CASSTYDRVVSGELFF
>TRBD2|TRBV2|TRBJ2-1|15|few
TGTGCCAGCAGTGAGGCTAGCGGGCATTACAATGAGCAGTTCTTC
CASSEASGHYNEQFF
>-|TRBV5-1|TRBJ2-7|12|-
TGCGCCAGCAGCTCTACTTCCTACGAGCAGTACTTC
CASSSTSYEQYF
>TRBD2|TRBV9|TRBJ2-1|17|-
TGTGCCAGCAGCGTCGGTAGCGGGGGGTACTCCTACAATGAGCAGTTCTTC
CASSVGSGGYSYNEQFF
>TRBD1|TRBV28|TRBJ1-5|15|-
TGTGCCAGCAGCTCAGGACAGGGAAACAATCAGCCCCAGCATTTT
CASSSGQGNNQPQHF
>TRBD1|TRBV14|TRBJ2-5|14|once
TGTGCCAGCAGGAAACAGGGGGCATCAGAGACCCAGTACTTC
CASRKQGASETQYF
>TRBD2|TRBV7-2|TRBJ2-1|19|-
TGTGCCAGCAGCGGTAGCGGACTAGCGGGGGGGCTTACCTACAATGAGCAGTTCTTC
CASSGSGLAGGLTYNEQFF
>TRBD1|TRBV2|TRBJ1-6|14|-
TGTGCCAGCACCGAGACAGGGGACCATTCACCCCTCCACTTT
CASTETGDHSPLHF
>TRBD1|TRBV29-1|TRBJ1-1|11|-
TGCAGTACAGGGGGGAACACTGAAGCTTTCTTT
CSTGGNTEAFF